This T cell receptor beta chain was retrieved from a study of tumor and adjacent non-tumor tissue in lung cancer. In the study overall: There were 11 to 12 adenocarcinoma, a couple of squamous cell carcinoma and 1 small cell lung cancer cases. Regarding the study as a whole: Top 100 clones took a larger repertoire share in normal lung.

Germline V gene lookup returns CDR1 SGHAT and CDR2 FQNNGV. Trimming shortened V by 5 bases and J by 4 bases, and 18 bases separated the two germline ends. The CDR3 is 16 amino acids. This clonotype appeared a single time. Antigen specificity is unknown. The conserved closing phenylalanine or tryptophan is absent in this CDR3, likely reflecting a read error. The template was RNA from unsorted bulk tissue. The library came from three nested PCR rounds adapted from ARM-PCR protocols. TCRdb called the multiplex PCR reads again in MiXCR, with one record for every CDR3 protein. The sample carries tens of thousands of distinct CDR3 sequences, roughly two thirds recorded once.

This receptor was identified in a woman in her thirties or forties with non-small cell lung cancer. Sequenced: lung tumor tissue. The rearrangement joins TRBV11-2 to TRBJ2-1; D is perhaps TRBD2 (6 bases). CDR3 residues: CASSKALAPLYNEQFI. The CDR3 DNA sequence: TGTGCCAGCAGCAAGGCACTAGCTCCACTGTACAATGAGCAGTTCATC.